These 4 T cell receptor beta chains were all obtained from the same sample, sequenced in a study of identical twins. TCRdb itself ran the 5' RACE reads through MiXCR, one entry per CDR3 protein. The sample includes 350,000 to 450,000 distinct CDR3 sequences, approximately 17% of them seen just once. The specimen sequenced was naive T cells sorted from blood. The receptors were gathered from a man aged 50 to 60 in good health.

This clonotype was detected ten times or more. The chain uses TRBV19 and TRBJ2-4; weak D call: TRBD2 (6 bases). The V gene's germline CDR1 is LNHDA and CDR2 SQIVND (reference sequence). Trimming cost V 6 bases and J 8 bases, with 14 bases left between them. The CDR3 extends over 13 amino acids. This chain's CDR3 is CASSPRGYDIQYF. CDR3 nucleotides: TGTGCCAGTAGCCCTCGGGGGTATGACATTCAGTACTTC.

By share, this clonotype counts as medium-sized. The chain uses TRBV7-2 and TRBJ2-7; a weak D match, TRBD2 (6 bases). Deletions cut 4 bases from V and 3 bases from J, with 10 bases between. The length of the CDR3 is 13 residues. Germline V gene sequence: CDR1 SGHTA, CDR2 FQGNSA. CDR3 coding DNA: TGTGCCAGCAGCTCCGGGACTTTCTACGAGCAGTACTTC. Translated: CASSSGTFYEQYF.

This clonotype was counted between two and nine times. The rearrangement uses TRBV10-3 and TRBJ1-1; 8 bases are a match to TRBD1. V shed 6 bases, J shed 11 bases, and the junction held 11 bases outside the gene matches. Germline V gives CDR1 ENHRY, CDR2 SYGVKD. This CDR3 contains 13 residues. The CDR3 DNA follows: TGTGCCATCAGCCCGGGACAGGTTTCCAAGGCTTTCTTT. It yields the protein CAISPGQVSKAFF.

This chain connects TRBV9 to TRBJ2-3, with TRBD2 identical over 7 bases. V dropped 3 bases and J dropped 5; count of bases not matched to a gene: 12. CDR1 is SGDLS, CDR2 YYNGEE, per germline. The CDR3 covers 16 residues. The CDR3 reads CASSAAPSSGLDTQYF. CDR3 nucleotide sequence: TGTGCCAGCAGCGCCGCCCCCTCTAGCGGCCTAGATACGCAGTATTTT.